This record looks at one TCR beta chain sequence and its context. The antigen is not known. TCRdb's copy holds only in-frame clones and misses some; the assay was immunoSEQ multiplex PCR. The sample has some 88,000 clones; 85% to 90% are singletons. The CDR3 runs to 16 residues. The ends lost 1 base at V and 4 bases at J; junction bases unmatched: 8. Germline V gives CDR1 MNHNS, CDR2 SASEGT. This sample is drawn from a study of siplizumab effects on memory and regulatory T cells. Study conclusions and caveats: Fewer alloreactive sequences mapped to unstimulated CD4+ memory cells under siplizumab. The study did not confirm that proliferating Tregs from siplizumab cultures were suppressive. Mappable alloreactive CD4+ clones were on average approximately 72% Treg-derived with siplizumab, approximately 26% in controls. Roughly 80-97% of proliferating CD4+ or CD8+ clones defied assignment to a naive or memory phenotype.

Input material: CD4+ T cells sorted from blood. The V call is TRBV6-1, the J call TRBJ1-2; 8 positions agree with TRBD1. The source is a human donor in good health. The chain's CDR3 is CASSEGTGRGPYGYTF. The CDR3 DNA reads as TGTGCCAGCAGTGAAGGGACAGGGCGTGGGCCCTATGGCTACACCTTC.